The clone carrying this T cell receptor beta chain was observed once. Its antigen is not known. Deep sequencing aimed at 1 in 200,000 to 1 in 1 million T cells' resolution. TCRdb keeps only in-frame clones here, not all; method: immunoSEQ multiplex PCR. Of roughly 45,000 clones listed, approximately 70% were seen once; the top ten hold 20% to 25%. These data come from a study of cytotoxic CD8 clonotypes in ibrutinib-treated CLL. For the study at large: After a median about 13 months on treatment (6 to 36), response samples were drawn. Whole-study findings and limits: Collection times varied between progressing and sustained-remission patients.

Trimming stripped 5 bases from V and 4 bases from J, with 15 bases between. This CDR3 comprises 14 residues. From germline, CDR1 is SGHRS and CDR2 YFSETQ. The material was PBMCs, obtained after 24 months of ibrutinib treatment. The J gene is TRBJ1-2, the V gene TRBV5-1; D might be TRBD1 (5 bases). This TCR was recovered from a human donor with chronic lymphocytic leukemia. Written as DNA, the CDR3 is TGCGCCAGCAGTAGTTTAGGGGCTGTCTATGGCTACACCTTC. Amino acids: CASSSLGAVYGYTF.